One and the same sample provided the 27 T cell receptor beta chains below, sequenced in a study of T cells in Graves' hyperthyroidism and ophthalmopathy. Amplified regions were TCR beta CDR3 sequences from RNA transcripts. The TCR CDR3 was amplified in a first-round RT-PCR using the HTBI primer set. TCRdb ran MiXCR on the multiplex PCR reads and lists one entry per CDR3 protein. In the table there are 250,000 to 400,000 distinct CDR3 sequences, roughly 13% of which are singletons. Sequenced material: blood. The origin of the receptors is a woman between 35 and 50 years old with Graves' ophthalmopathy.

This clonotype was found many times. The chain is built from TRBV11-2 and TRBJ1-2; D is unclear. Germline loops: CDR1 SGHAT, CDR2 FQNNGV. With 0 bases removed from V and 8 bases from J, the gap between germline ends came to 13 bases. CDR3 size: 14 residues. The CDR3 bases are TGTGCCAGCAGCTTAGATGTAGGAGGTGGCGGCTACACCTTC. Translated, it gives CASSLDVGGGGYTF.

There are many counts of this clonotype. The V call is TRBV12-3 or TRBV12-4, the J call TRBJ2-1; 10 bases agree with TRBD2. V lost 5 bases to trimming and J lost 4 bases; unmatched junction nucleotides: 8. CDR3 length: 16 residues. Written as DNA, the CDR3 is TGTGCCAGCAGTGATTACAGACTAGCGGGTTACAATGAGCAGTTCTTC. Protein sequence: CASSDYRLAGYNEQFF.

This clonotype was seen many times. The chain combines TRBV11-3 with TRBJ2-1; possibly TRBD2 for D (5 bases). The germline CDR1 and CDR2 sequences are SGHNT and YENEEA. V shed 1 base and J shed 2 bases, with 12 bases lying between them. The CDR3 length is 16 residues. DNA of the CDR3: TGTGCCAGCAGCTTAGGCGGAGGAAACCCCTACAATGAGCAGTTCTTC. This translates into CASSLGGGNPYNEQFF.

At least ten counts were recorded for this clonotype. The chain joins TRBV5-1 to TRBJ2-3, with D possibly being TRBD2 (6 bases). Germline V gene data show CDR1 as SGHRS and CDR2 as YFSETQ. V lost 0 bases and J 1 base, leaving 9 bases between the germline ends. CDR3 length: 15 residues. As DNA, the CDR3 is TGCGCCAGCAGCTTGGCCTGGGGGGGCACAGATACGCAGTATTTT. Its protein product is CASSLAWGGTDTQYF.

The V call is TRBV20-1, the J call TRBJ2-7; possible D gene TRBD1, 5 bases. From germline, CDR1 is DFQATT and CDR2 SNEGSKA (reference sequence). There are 15 residues in the CDR3. V lost 3 bases, J lost 3 bases, and 18 bases lay in between. CDR3 sequence: CSARVLGRINYEQYF. CDR3 nucleotide sequence: TGCAGTGCTAGGGTGTTGGGGCGAATAAACTACGAGCAGTACTTC.

This clonotype was counted at least ten times. The chain has TRBV27 and TRBJ2-7, with a tentative D call TRBD2 (5 bases). This CDR3 is 13 amino acids long. V gave up 7 bases and J gave up 6 bases, with 16 bases separating them. The germline V gene encodes CDR1 MNHEY and CDR2 SMNVEV (reference sequence). The CDR3 protein is CASTRTLSGEQYF. DNA of the CDR3: TGTGCCAGCACCAGGACTCTTTCCGGCGAGCAGTACTTC.

This sequence joins TRBV7-8 and TRBJ2-3, with unresolved D. In germline, CDR1 is SGHVS, CDR2 FQNEAQ. The CDR3 consists of 16 residues. Trimming removed 2 bases from V and 5 bases from J, with 17 bases in between. CDR3 in DNA: TGTGCCAGCAGCTTAAGAGGCGGCCCCTCGGGAGATACGCAGTATTTT. Translation gives CASSLRGGPSGDTQYF.

There are a few counts of this clonotype. The chain uses TRBV7-6 and TRBJ1-3, with D possibly matching TRBD1 (6 bases). The CDR3 has 14 residues. Germline V CDR1 and CDR2: SGHVS, FNYEAQ. Between the trimmed V and J ends, which lost 5 bases and 4 bases, there was a span of 12 bases. The CDR3 loop reads CASSPRQDGNTIYF. CDR3 in DNA: TGTGCCAGCAGCCCAAGACAGGACGGAAACACCATATATTTT.

This clonotype appeared many times. This chain uses TRBV6-1 with TRBJ1-2; 9 bases agree with TRBD1. Germline assignment: CDR1 MNHNS and CDR2 SASEGT. The V segment lost 5 bases and the J segment 6 bases; nucleotides outside the gene matches: 10. The CDR3 spans 15 residues. The chain's CDR3 is CASSYRGQGYHGYTF. The CDR3, as DNA: TGTGCCAGCAGTTACCGCGGACAGGGGTATCATGGCTACACCTTC.

At least ten counts were recorded for this clonotype. V gene TRBV20-1 combines with J gene TRBJ2-3; maybe TRBD2 (5 bases). The V and J ends lost 5 bases and 7 bases respectively, with 16 bases between them. This CDR3 has 13 amino acids. CDR1 and CDR2 from the germline V gene are DFQATT and SNEGSKA (reference sequence). CDR3 coding DNA: TGCAGTGCTTCGCAAGCTAGCACCCATACGCAGTATTTT. It codes for CSASQASTHTQYF.

This clonotype was counted at least ten times. V is TRBV12-3 or TRBV12-4 and J is TRBJ2-7; D is undetermined. With 5 bases removed from V and 6 bases from J, the gap between germline ends came to 17 bases. The CDR3 length is 14 residues. The CDR3 DNA reads as TGTGCCAGCAGTCTGCAATCGACCGACTCCGAGCAGTACTTC. Encoded protein: CASSLQSTDSEQYF.

This chain connects TRBV7-9 to TRBJ2-5, with D perhaps TRBD2 (6 bases). Germline values: CDR1 SEHNR, CDR2 FQNEAQ (reference sequence). V lost 4 bases and J 4 bases, leaving 16 bases between the germline ends. This CDR3 is built from 15 residues. The CDR3: CASSSGQGGRETQYF. The CDR3 DNA reads TGTGCCAGCAGCTCGGGCCAGGGAGGTAGAGAGACCCAGTACTTC.

CDR3 loop: CASRNTWSNQPQHF. The DNA of the CDR3 is TGTGCCAGCAGAAATACGTGGAGCAATCAGCCCCAGCATTTT. The chain couples TRBV28 to TRBJ1-5; no clear D gene. Trimming removed 6 bases from V and 1 base from J, with 10 bases in between. This CDR3 has 14 amino acids. In germline, CDR1 is MDHEN, CDR2 SYDVKM.

This clonotype was seen a handful of times. At one of its ends the junction is not consistent with the germline gene, which may arise from a read error. The chain couples TRBV20-1 to TRBJ2-1; 13 bases map to TRBD2. CDR3 length equals 16 residues. Germline CDR1 DFQATT, CDR2 SNEGSKA (reference sequence). DNA of the CDR3: TGCAGGCCGGGACTAGCGGGGTTTAGCTCCTACAATGAACAGTTCTTC. It encodes CRPGLAGFSSYNEQFF.

The gene calls are TRBV24-1 and TRBJ1-3, with a weak D call TRBD1 (6 bases). The length of the CDR3 is 14 residues. V lost 4 bases, J lost 0 bases, and 6 bases lay in between. Germline V CDR1 and CDR2: KGHDR, SFDVKD. Here the CDR3 DNA reads TGTGCCACCAGTGAGACAGGCTCTGGAAACACCATATATTTT. It encodes CATSETGSGNTIYF.

This clonotype showed up just a few times. The rearrangement uses TRBV19 and TRBJ2-2; 7 bases align to TRBD2. Germline V gene lookup returns CDR1 LNHDA and CDR2 SQIVND (reference sequence). V was pared by 3 bases and J by 6 bases, with 7 bases of the junction left unmatched. The CDR3 is 15 residues long. The CDR3 region is CASSIFSGKAGELFF. In DNA form, the CDR3 reads TGTGCCAGTAGTATCTTCAGCGGGAAAGCCGGGGAGCTGTTTTTT.

Worth noting for this clonotype: A much larger clonotype is one base distant, so this may be a read error. The gene calls are TRBV6-2 or TRBV6-3 and TRBJ2-5; no clear D. The CDR3 runs 14 residues. The germline CDR1 and CDR2 sequences are MNHEY and SVGEGT. This chain's CDR3 is CASSYSKYQEAQYF. Written as DNA, the CDR3 is TGTGCCAGCAGTTACTCGAAGTACCAAGAGGCCCAGTACTTC.

Comments on this clonotype: Being one base from a much bigger clone, this may be a read error. For the CDR3, the DNA is TGTGCCAGCAGCTTTTACGGGTTTGGCGGGGAGCTGTTTTTT. This codes for CASSFYGFGGELFF. The chain couples TRBV11-1 to TRBJ2-2; no firm D call. V lost 3 bases and J 7 bases, leaving 12 bases between the germline ends. The CDR3 contains 14 residues. Germline-derived CDR1 and CDR2 are SGHAT and FQDESV (reference sequence).

The CDR3 DNA sequence: TGCAGCGTTGATGACAATGAGCAGTTCTTC. It encodes CSVDDNEQFF. The chain couples TRBV29-1 to TRBJ2-1; no reliable D call. The germline gives CDR1 SQVTM, CDR2 ANQGSEA. This CDR3 contains 10 residues. V was pared by 3 bases and J by 5 bases, with 2 bases between.

This clonotype was seen ten or more times. The chain combines TRBV7-2 with TRBJ2-7; 12 positions agree with TRBD2. The CDR3 sequence is 13 residues long. After removal of 4 bases from V and 7 bases from J, the junction contained 2 bases not matched to a gene. Looked up from germline, CDR1 is SGHTA and CDR2 is FQGNSA. Written as DNA, the CDR3 is TGTGCCAGCAGCTCAACTAGCGGGAGGGAGCAGTACTTC. Its translation is CASSSTSGREQYF.

This clonotype has ten or more counts. The chain links TRBV2 to TRBJ2-1, with TRBD2 identical over 8 bases. Unmatched junction bases numbered 13, after V lost 7 bases and J lost 8 bases. The CDR3 totals 15 residues. Germline-derived CDR1 and CDR2 are SNHLY and FYNNEI. CDR3 loop: CASIKFDGLADEQFF. The CDR3 DNA follows: TGTGCCAGCATAAAATTCGACGGACTAGCAGATGAGCAGTTCTTC.

This clonotype was detected ten times or more. The chain has TRBV12-3 or TRBV12-4 and TRBJ2-5; 7 nucleotides agree with TRBD2. The CDR3 runs to 13 residues. With 3 bases clipped from V and 5 bases from J, the junction kept 3 bases outside the gene matches. For the CDR3, the DNA is TGTGCCAGCAGTTTCAGCGGGGTCGAGACCCAGTACTTC. This encodes CASSFSGVETQYF.

The sample holds many counts of this clonotype. The gene calls are TRBV20-1 and TRBJ2-1; unclear D gene. This CDR3 spans 14 amino acids. Germline CDR1 is DFQATT and CDR2 is SNEGSKA (reference sequence). V shed 0 bases and J shed 4 bases, with 10 bases lying between them. The CDR3 DNA reads as TGCAGTGCTAGAGATCGCGGTTCGTACAATGAGCAGTTCTTC. Translated: CSARDRGSYNEQFF.

The sample holds a few counts of this clonotype. The chain carries TRBV4-2 and TRBJ2-2; 9 bases are shared with TRBD2. Germline V lookup: CDR1 LGHNA, CDR2 YNFKEQ. CDR3 length equals 17 residues. V shed 0 bases, J shed 7 bases, and the junction held 9 bases outside the gene matches. The CDR3 DNA follows: TGTGCCAGCAGCCAAGATAGTGGGGCGGGAGGGAGCGGGGAGCTGTTTTTT. It encodes CASSQDSGAGGSGELFF.

In this sample, this clonotype turned up a few times. The rearrangement uses TRBV11-1 and TRBJ2-1, with 12 nucleotides matching TRBD2. Germline trimming cut 2 bases from V and 0 bases from J; bases unmatched to any gene: 5. This CDR3 has 18 residues. CDR1 SGHAT and CDR2 FQDESV come from the germline V gene (reference sequence). Here the CDR3 reads CASSLLAGGPLSYNEQFF. The DNA for the CDR3 is TGTGCCAGCAGCTTACTAGCGGGGGGGCCGCTCTCCTACAATGAGCAGTTCTTC.

This clonotype has a count of ten or more. V is TRBV2 and J is TRBJ2-5; D is tentatively TRBD1 or TRBD2 (5 bases each). Germline assignment: CDR1 SNHLY and CDR2 FYNNEI. V was pared by 3 bases and J by 4 bases, with 9 bases between. This CDR3 is 13 amino acids long. The CDR3 loop is CASSDDGAETQYF. CDR3 bases: TGTGCCAGCAGTGACGACGGGGCAGAGACCCAGTACTTC.

The V call is TRBV24-1, the J call TRBJ2-1, with a weak D call TRBD1 (6 bases). V was pared by 5 bases and J by 6 bases, with 16 bases between. CDR3 length: 15 residues. Per germline, CDR1 KGHDR and CDR2 SFDVKD. CDR3 region: CATSGGQGISNEQFF. In nucleotides, the CDR3 is TGTGCCACCAGTGGCGGTCAGGGGATTAGCAATGAGCAGTTCTTC.